The clone carrying this T cell receptor beta chain was found a few times. What it recognizes is unknown. The germline V and J ends were trimmed by 0 bases and 2 bases, with 16 bases remaining between them. CDR3 length equals 17 residues. CDR1 and CDR2 (germline): SGHRS, YFSETQ. Template switching added a universal primer site, and cDNA bore unique molecular identifiers. TCRdb used MiXCR to reprocess the 5' RACE reads, holding one entry per CDR3 protein. This table has about 470,000 distinct CDR3 sequences, approximately 24% appearing once. This sample is part of a study of identical twins. The study's findings and limits: Partial confounding of zero-insertion analyses by invariant MAIT and iNKT cells was possible.

The same specimen was also included in a second study, on T cells expressing NK-cell markers. Per that study: Among the eight sequenced donors, seven tested HCMV-seropositive and one tested seronegative.

This chain joins TRBV5-1 and TRBJ2-3, with D perhaps TRBD2 (5 bases). The clonotype comes from a young woman in good health. The sample consisted of CD4+ T cells sorted from blood. CDR3 DNA: TGCGCCAGCAGCTTGGGGATTCGGGGAATCTACACAGATACGCAGTATTTT. Amino acid sequence: CASSLGIRGIYTDTQYF.